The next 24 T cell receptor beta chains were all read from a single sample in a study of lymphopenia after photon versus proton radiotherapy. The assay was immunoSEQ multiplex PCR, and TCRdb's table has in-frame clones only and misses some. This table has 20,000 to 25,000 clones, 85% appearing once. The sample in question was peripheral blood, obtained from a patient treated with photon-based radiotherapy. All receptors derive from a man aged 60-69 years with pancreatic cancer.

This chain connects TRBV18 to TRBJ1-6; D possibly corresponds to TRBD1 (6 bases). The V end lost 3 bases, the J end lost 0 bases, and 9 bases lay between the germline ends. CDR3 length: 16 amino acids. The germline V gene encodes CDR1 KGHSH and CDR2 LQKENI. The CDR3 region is CASSPGTSSYNSPLHF. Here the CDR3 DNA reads TGTGCCAGCTCACCGGGGACAAGCTCCTATAATTCACCCCTCCACTTT.

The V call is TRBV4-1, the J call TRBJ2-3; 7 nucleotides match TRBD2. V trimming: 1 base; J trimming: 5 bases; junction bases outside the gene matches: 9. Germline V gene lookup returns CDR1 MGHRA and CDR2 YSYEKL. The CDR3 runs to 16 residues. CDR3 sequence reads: CASSQGFLADQDTQYF. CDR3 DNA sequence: TGCGCCAGCAGCCAAGGGTTCCTAGCGGACCAAGATACGCAGTATTTT.

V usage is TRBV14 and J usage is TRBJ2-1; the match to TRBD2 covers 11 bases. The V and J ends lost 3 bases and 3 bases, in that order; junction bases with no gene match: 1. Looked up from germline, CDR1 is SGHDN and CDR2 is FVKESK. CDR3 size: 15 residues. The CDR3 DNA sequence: TGTGCCAGCAGCCATACTAGCGGGGGCTACAATGAGCAGTTCTTC. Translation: CASSHTSGGYNEQFF.

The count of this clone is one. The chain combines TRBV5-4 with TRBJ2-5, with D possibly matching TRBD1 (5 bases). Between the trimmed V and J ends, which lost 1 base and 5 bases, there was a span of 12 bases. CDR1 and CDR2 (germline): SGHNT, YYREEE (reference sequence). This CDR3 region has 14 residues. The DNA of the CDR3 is TGTGCCAGCAGCTTGCAAGGGGTCTCCGAGACCCAGTACTTC. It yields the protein CASSLQGVSETQYF.

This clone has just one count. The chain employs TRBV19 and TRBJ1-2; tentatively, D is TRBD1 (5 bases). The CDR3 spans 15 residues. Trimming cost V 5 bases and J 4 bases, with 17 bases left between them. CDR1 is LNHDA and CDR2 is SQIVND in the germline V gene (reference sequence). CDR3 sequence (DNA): TGTGCCAGTAGTCCCCGGGACGTAAGGGGCTATGGCTACACCTTC. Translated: CASSPRDVRGYGYTF.

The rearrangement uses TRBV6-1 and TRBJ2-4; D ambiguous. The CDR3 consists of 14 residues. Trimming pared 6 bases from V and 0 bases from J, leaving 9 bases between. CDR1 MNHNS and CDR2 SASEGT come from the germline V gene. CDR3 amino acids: CASRESLAKNIQYF. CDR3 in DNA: TGTGCCAGCAGGGAAAGTTTAGCCAAAAACATTCAGTACTTC.

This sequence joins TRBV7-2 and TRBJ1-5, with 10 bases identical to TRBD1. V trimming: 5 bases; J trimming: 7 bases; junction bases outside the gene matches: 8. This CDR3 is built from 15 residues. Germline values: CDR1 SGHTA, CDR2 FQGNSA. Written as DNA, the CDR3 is TGTGCCAGCAGCCTGGCGGGACAGGGGCTACAGCCCCAGCATTTT. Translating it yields CASSLAGQGLQPQHF. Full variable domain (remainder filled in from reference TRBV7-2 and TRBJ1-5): GAGVSQSPSNKVTEKGKDVELRCDPISGHTALYWYRQSLGQGLEFLIYFQGNSAPDKSGLPSDRFSAERTGGSVSTLTIQRTQQEDSAVYLCASSLAGQGLQPQHFGDGTRLSIL.

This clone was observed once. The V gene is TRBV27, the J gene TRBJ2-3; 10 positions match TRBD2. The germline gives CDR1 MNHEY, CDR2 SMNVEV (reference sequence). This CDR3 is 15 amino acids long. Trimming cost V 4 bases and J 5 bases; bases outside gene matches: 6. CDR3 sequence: CASSSGLAVGDTQYF. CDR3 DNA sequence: TGTGCCAGCAGTTCCGGACTAGCGGTGGGAGATACGCAGTATTTT.

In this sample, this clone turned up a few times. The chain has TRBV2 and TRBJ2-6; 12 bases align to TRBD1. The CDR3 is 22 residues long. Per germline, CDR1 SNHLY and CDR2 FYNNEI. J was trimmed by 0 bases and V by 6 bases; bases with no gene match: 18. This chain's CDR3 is CASRTSGTGGGRDHSGANVLTF. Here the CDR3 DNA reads TGTGCCAGCAGAACTTCGGGGACAGGGGGCGGAAGGGACCACTCTGGGGCCAACGTCCTGACTTTC.

CDR3 in amino acids: CASSPLAGGSYNEQFF. The CDR3 bases are TGTGCCAGCAGCCCCCTAGCGGGGGGCAGCTACAATGAGCAGTTCTTC. This chain joins TRBV7-9 and TRBJ2-1, with 11 bases identical to TRBD2. CDR1 and CDR2 from the germline V gene are SEHNR and FQNEAQ (reference sequence). J lost 3 bases, V lost 5 bases, and 6 bases had no gene match. The CDR3 is made up of 16 amino acids.

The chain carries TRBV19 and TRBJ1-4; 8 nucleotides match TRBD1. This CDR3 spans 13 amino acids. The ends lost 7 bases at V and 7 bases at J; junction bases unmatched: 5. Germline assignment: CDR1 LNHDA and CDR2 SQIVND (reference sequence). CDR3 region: CASTRGLSEKLFF. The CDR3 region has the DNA TGTGCCAGTACCAGGGGGCTGAGTGAAAAACTGTTTTTT.

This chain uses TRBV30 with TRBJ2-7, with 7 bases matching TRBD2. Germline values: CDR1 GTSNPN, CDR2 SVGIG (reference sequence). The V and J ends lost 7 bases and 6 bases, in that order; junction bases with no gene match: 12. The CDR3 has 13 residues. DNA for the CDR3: TGTGCCTCTCGACGGGCCTGGGGGGGCGAGCAGTACTTC. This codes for CASRRAWGGEQYF.

The CDR3: CAISESWGADTEAFF. In DNA, the CDR3 is TGTGCCATCAGTGAGTCGTGGGGCGCGGACACTGAAGCTTTCTTT. V gene TRBV10-3 combines with J gene TRBJ1-1, with a weak D call TRBD1 (5 bases). V was cut by 0 bases and J by 3 bases, with 11 bases left in between. The germline V gene has CDR1 ENHRY and CDR2 SYGVKD. CDR3 length equals 15 residues.

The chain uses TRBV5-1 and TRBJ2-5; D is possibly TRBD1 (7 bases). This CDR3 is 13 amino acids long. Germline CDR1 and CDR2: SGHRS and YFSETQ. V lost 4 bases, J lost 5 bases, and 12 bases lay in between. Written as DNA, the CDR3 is TGCGCCAGCAGCGCACAGGGGAGGGAGACCCAGTACTTC. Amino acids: CASSAQGRETQYF.

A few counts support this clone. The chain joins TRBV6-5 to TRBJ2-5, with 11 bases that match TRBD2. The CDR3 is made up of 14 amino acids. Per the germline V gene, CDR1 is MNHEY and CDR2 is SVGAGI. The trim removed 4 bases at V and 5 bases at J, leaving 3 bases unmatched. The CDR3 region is CASSLRLAGETQYF. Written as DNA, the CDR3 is TGTGCCAGCAGTTTGAGACTAGCGGGGGAGACCCAGTACTTC.

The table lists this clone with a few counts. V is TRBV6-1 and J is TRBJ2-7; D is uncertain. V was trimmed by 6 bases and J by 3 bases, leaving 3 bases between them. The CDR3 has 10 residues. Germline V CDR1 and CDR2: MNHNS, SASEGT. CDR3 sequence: CASSDYEQYF. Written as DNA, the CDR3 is TGTGCCAGCAGCGACTACGAGCAGTACTTC.

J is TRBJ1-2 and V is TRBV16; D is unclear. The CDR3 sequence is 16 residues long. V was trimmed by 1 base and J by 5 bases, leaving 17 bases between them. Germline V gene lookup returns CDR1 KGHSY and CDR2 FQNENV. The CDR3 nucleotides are TGTGCCAGCAGCCAATTCGCTGGAGATCTAACTTATGGCTACACCTTC. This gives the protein CASSQFAGDLTYGYTF.

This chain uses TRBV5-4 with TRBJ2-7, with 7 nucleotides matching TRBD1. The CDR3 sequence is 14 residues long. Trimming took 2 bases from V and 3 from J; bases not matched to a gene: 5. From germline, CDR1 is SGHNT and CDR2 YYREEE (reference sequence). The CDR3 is CASSFPGGDYEQYF. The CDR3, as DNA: TGTGCCAGCAGCTTCCCAGGGGGTGACTACGAGCAGTACTTC. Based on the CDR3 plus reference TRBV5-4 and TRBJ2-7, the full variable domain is ETGVTQSPTHLIKTRGQQVTLRCSSQSGHNTVSWYQQALGQGPQFIFQYYREEENGRGNFPPRFSGLQFPNYSSELNVNALELDDSALYLCASSFPGGDYEQYFGPGTRLTVT.

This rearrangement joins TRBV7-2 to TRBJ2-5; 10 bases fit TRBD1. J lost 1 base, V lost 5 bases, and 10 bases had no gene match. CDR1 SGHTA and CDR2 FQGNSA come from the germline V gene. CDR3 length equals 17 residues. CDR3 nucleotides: TGTGCCAGCAGCCAAGACAGGGGGCAACGGTCCCAAGAGACCCAGTACTTC. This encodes CASSQDRGQRSQETQYF.

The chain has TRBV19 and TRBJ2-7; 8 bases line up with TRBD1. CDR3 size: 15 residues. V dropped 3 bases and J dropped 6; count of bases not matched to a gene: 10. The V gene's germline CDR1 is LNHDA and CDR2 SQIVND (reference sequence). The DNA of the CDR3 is TGTGCCAGTAGTATTTCCGGGACAGGCTTTGTCGAGCAGTACTTC. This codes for CASSISGTGFVEQYF.

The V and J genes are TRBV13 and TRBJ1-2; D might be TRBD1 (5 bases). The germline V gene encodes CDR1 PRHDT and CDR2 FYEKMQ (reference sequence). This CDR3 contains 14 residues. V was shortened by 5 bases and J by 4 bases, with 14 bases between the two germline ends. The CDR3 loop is CASSTGEALYGYTF. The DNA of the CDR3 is TGTGCCAGCAGCACGGGGGAGGCTCTCTATGGCTACACCTTC.

The CDR3 coding sequence is TGTGCCAGCAGCCCCAGCTACCAAGAGACCCAGTACTTC. Encoded protein: CASSPSYQETQYF. This sequence joins TRBV7-7 and TRBJ2-5, with D uncertain. V dropped 5 bases and J dropped 0 bases, with 7 bases sitting between them. The CDR3 is 13 amino acids. From germline, CDR1 is SSHAT and CDR2 FNYEAQ (reference sequence).

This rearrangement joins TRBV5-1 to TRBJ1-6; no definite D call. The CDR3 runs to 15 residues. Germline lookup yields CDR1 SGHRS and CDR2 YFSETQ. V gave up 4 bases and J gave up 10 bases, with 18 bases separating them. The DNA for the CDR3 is TGCGCCAGCAGCAGGATCGGGAGTAAATCATCACCCCTCCACTTT. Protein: CASSRIGSKSSPLHF.

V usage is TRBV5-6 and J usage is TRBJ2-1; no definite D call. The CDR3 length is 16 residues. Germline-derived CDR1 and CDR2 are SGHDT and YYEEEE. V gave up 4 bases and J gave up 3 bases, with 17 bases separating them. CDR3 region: CASSHLQVRNYNEQFF. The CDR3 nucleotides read TGTGCCAGCAGCCACCTCCAGGTTAGAAACTACAATGAGCAGTTCTTC.